A single sample gave rise to the 6 T cell receptor beta chains below, sequenced in a study of blood T cell repertoires in COVID-19. Sequenced by immunoSEQ multiplex PCR; TCRdb stores in-frame clones only, minus some. The sample includes 320,000 or so clones, 85% of them seen just once. Sample: PBMCs or T cells enriched from blood (not recorded which). These receptors all come from a woman between 25 and 40 years old who had been exposed to COVID-19.

This clone showed up just once. The rearrangement links TRBV2 to TRBJ1-5, with TRBD1 matching 11 bases. V dropped 6 bases and J dropped 4; count of bases not matched to a gene: 5. Germline V gene sequence: CDR1 SNHLY, CDR2 FYNNEI. CDR3 length equals 15 residues. CDR3 amino acids: CASSEDRGQNQPQHF. CDR3 nucleotide sequence: TGTGCCAGCAGCGAGGACAGGGGGCAGAATCAGCCCCAGCATTTT.

This chain connects TRBV9 to TRBJ1-1; D unclear. This CDR3 has 15 residues. The germline V gene has CDR1 SGDLS and CDR2 YYNGEE. V was trimmed by 0 bases and J by 5 bases, leaving 14 bases between them. The CDR3 here is CASSVVGRVGTEAFF. In DNA, the CDR3 is TGTGCCAGCAGCGTAGTGGGGAGGGTAGGAACTGAAGCTTTCTTT. Supplemented by reference TRBV9 and TRBJ1-1, the full variable domain reads DSGVTQTPKHLITATGQRVTLRCSPRSGDLSVYWYQQSLDQGLQFLIQYYNGEERAKGNILERFSAQQFPDLHSELNLSSLELGDSALYFCASSVVGRVGTEAFFGQGTRLTVV.

The gene calls are TRBV14 and TRBJ2-7, with D possibly TRBD1 on 6 matching bases. The V gene's germline CDR1 is SGHDN and CDR2 FVKESK. The ends were cut back, 6 bases at V and 3 bases at J, with 12 bases in the middle. The CDR3 runs to 13 residues. CDR3 nucleotides: TGTGCCAGCAGACAGGGACAAGACTACGAGCAGTACTTC. Translation gives CASRQGQDYEQYF.

This chain connects TRBV6-1 to TRBJ1-3; no firm D call. Germline assignment: CDR1 MNHNS and CDR2 SASEGT. Trimming shortened V by 1 base and J by 4 bases, and 11 bases separated the two germline ends. This CDR3 has 15 residues. The CDR3 here is CASSEGIREGNTIYF. Here the CDR3 DNA reads TGTGCCAGCAGTGAAGGTATAAGGGAGGGAAACACCATATATTTT.

The chain recombines TRBV28 with TRBJ1-3; the D is unclear. There are 13 residues in the CDR3. Germline-derived CDR1 and CDR2 are MDHEN and SYDVKM. The germline V and J ends were trimmed by 7 bases and 4 bases, with 11 bases remaining between them. CDR3 protein: CASTPSSGNTIYF. The CDR3 DNA is TGTGCCAGCACCCCTTCCTCGGGAAACACCATATATTTT.

V usage is TRBV28 and J usage is TRBJ1-5; 7 positions match TRBD1. The CDR3 contains 16 residues. Unmatched junction bases numbered 13, after V lost 5 bases and J lost 6 bases. Germline V gene data show CDR1 as MDHEN and CDR2 as SYDVKM. CDR3 loop: CASSPQAGQGGQPQHF. As DNA, the CDR3 is TGTGCCAGCAGTCCACAAGCCGGCCAGGGGGGTCAGCCCCAGCATTTT. The whole variable domain, remainder taken from reference TRBV28 and TRBJ1-5, is DVKVTQSSRYLVKRTGEKVFLECVQDMDHENMFWYRQDPGLGLRLIYFSYDVKMKEKGDIPEGYSVSREKKERFSLILESASTNQTSMYLCASSPQAGQGGQPQHFGDGTRLSIL.